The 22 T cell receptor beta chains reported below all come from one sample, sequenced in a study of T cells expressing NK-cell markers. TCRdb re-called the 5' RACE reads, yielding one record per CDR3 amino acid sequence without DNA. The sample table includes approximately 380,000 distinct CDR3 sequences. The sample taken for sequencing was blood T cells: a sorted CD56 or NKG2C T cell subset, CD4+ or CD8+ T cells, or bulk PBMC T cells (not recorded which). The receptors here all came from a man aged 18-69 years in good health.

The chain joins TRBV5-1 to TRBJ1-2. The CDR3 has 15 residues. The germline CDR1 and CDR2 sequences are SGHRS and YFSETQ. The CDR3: CASSVQDGTNYGYTF. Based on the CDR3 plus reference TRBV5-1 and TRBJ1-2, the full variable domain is KAGVTQTPRYLIKTRGQQVTLSCSPISGHRSVSWYQQTPGQGLQFLFEYFSETQRNKGNFPGRFSGRQFSNSRSEMNVSTLELGDSALYLCASSVQDGTNYGYTFGSGTRLTVV.

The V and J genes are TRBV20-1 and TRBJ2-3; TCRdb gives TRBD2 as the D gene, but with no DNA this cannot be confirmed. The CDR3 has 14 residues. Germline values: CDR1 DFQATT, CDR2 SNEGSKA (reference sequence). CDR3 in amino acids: CSAPPGRVTDTQYF.

The CDR3 is CASSRGTGNYEQYF. The genes are TRBV7-9 and TRBJ2-7; TCRdb proposes TRBD1, but this gene call is untestable without DNA. Germline V gives CDR1 SEHNR, CDR2 FQNEAQ (reference sequence). This CDR3 is 14 amino acids long.

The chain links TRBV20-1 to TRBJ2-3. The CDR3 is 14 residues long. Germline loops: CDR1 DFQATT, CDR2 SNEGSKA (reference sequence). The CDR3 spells CSARDLTQRGTQYF.

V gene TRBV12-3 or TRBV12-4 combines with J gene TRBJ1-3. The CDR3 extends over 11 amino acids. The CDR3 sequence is CASSQGNTIYF.

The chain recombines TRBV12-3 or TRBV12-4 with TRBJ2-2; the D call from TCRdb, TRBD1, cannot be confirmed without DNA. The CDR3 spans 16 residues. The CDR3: CASSPRGGRSAGELFF.

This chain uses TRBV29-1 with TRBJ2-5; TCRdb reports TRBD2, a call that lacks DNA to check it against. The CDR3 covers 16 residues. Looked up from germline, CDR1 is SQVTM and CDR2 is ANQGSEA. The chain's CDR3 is CSVGWSRRGRQETQYF.

The CDR3 sequence is CASSSGLKRDTQYF. This chain joins TRBV11-2 and TRBJ2-3; the D call of TRBD2 rests on TCRdb alone, since no DNA is present to check it. The CDR3 sequence is 14 residues long. Germline V lookup: CDR1 SGHAT, CDR2 FQNNGV. Together with reference TRBV11-2 and TRBJ2-3, the CDR3 gives the full variable domain: EAGVAQSPRYKIIEKRQSVAFWCNPISGHATLYWYQQILGQGPKLLIQFQNNGVVDDSQLPKDRFSAERLKGVDSTLKIQPAKLEDSAVYLCASSSGLKRDTQYFGPGTRLTVL.

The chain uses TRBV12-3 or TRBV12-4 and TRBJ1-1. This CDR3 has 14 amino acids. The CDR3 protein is CASSLRSGNTEAFF.

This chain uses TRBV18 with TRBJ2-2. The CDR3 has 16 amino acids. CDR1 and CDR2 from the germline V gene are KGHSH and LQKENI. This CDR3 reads CASSPLATANTGELFF.

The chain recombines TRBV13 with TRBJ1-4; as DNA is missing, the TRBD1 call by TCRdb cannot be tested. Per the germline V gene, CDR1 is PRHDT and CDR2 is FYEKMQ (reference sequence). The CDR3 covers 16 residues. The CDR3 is CASSLRTGQGNEKLFF.

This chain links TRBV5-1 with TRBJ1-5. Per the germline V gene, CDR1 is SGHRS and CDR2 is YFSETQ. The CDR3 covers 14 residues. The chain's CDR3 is CASSPTTGNQPQHF.

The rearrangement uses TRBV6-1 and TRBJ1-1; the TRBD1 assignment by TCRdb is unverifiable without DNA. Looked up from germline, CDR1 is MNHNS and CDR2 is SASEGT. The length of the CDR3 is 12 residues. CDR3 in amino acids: CASRQGTTKAFF.

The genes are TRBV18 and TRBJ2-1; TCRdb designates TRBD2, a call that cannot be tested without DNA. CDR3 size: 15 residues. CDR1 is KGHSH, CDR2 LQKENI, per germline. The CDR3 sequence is CASSKGLVLYNEQFF.

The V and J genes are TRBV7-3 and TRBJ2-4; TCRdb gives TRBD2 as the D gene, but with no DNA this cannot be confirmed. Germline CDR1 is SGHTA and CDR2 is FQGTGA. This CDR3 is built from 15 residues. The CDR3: CASSRFEGSKNIQYF.

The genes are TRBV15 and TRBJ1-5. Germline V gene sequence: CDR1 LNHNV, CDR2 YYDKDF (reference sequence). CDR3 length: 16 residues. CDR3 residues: CATSRAGSYSNQPQHF.

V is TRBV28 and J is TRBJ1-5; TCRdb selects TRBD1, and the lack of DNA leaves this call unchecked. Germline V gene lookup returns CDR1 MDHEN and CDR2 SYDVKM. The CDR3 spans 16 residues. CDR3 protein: CASSPLGGRSNQPQHF.

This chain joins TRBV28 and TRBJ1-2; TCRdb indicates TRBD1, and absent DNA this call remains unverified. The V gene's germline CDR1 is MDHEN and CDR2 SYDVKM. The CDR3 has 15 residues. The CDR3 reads CASYSFTTGNYGYTF.

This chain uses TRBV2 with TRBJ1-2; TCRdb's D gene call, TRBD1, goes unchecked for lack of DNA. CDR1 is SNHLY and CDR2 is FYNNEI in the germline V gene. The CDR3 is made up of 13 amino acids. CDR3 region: CASSEGRVQGYTF.

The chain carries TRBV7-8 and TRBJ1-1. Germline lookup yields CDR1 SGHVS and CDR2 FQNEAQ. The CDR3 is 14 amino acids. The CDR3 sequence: CASAGNRRITEAFF.

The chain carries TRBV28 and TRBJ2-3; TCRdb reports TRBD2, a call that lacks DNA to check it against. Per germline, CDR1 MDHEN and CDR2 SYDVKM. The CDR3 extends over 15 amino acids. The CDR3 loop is CASRQTGGRVDTQYF.

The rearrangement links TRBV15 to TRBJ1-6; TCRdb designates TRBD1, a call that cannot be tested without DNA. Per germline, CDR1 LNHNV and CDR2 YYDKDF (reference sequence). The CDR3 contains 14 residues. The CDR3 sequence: CATSRDIQDSPLHF.